This paragraph covers one TCR beta chain sequence. The sample belongs to a study of cytomegalovirus exposure and HLA in healthy donors. Primers: 60 Vbeta forward and 13 Jbeta reverse. Profiling relied on immunoSEQ multiplex PCR, and the TCRdb table lists in-frame clones only, not all of them. The repertoire table contains around 120,000 clones. CDR1 and CDR2 from the germline V gene are SGHNT and YENEEA. Trimming pared 1 base from V and 0 bases from J, leaving 7 bases between. The CDR3 runs to 15 residues. The chain has TRBV11-3 and TRBJ2-1, with D perhaps TRBD2 (5 bases). The sequence was collected from a man aged 50 to 60 in good health and CMV-seronegative. The sequenced sample was PBMCs. CDR3 amino acids: CASSLGGLSYNEQFF. DNA for the CDR3: TGTGCCAGCAGCTTAGGAGGGCTCTCCTACAATGAGCAGTTCTTC.